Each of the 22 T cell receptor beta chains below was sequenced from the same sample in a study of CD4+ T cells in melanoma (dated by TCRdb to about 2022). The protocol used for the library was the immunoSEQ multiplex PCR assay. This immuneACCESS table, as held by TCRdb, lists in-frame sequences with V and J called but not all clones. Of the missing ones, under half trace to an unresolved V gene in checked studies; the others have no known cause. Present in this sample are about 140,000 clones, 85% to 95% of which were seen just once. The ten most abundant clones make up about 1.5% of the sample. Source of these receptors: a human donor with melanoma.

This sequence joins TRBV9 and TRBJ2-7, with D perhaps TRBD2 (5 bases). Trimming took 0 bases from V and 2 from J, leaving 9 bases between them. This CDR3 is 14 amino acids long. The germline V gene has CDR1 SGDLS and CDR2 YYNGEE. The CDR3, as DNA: TGTGCCAGCAGCGTAGACGGGGTTCCCTACGAGCAGTACTTC. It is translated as CASSVDGVPYEQYF.

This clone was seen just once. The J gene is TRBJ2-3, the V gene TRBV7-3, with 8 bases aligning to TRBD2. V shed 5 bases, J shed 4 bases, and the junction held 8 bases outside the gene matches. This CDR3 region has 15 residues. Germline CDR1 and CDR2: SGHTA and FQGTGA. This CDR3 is CASSRGGSLADTQYF. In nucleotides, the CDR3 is TGTGCCAGCAGCCGCGGGGGGAGTCTGGCAGATACGCAGTATTTT.

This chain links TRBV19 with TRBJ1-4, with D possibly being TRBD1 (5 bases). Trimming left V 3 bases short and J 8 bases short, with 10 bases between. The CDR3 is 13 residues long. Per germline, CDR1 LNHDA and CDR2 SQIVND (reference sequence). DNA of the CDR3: TGTGCCAGTAGTATCCCAAGACAGGAAAAACTGTTTTTT. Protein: CASSIPRQEKLFF.

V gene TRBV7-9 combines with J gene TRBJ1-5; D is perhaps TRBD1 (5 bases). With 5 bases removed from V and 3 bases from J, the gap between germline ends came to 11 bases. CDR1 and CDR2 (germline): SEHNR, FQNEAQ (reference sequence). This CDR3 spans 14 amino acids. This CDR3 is CASSPGTDNQPQHF. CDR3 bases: TGTGCCAGCAGCCCTGGGACCGACAATCAGCCCCAGCATTTT. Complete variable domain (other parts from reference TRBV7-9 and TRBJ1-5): DTGVSQNPRHKITKRGQNVTFRCDPISEHNRLYWYRQTLGQGPEFLTYFQNEAQLEKSRLLSDRFSAERPKGSFSTLEIQRTEQGDSAMYLCASSPGTDNQPQHFGDGTRLSIL.

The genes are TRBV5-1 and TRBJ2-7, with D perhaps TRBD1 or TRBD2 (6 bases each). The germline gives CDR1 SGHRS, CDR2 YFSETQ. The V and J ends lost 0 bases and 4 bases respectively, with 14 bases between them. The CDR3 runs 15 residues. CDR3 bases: TGCGCCAGCAGCTTGGCGGGGGCAGGGCCATACGAGCAGTACTTC. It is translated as CASSLAGAGPYEQYF.

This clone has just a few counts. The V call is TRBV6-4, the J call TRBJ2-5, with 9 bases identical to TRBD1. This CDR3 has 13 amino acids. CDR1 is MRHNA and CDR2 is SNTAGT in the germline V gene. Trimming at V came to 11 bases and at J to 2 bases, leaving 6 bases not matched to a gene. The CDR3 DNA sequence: TGTGCCGGACAGGGGATCTTTCAAGAGACCCAGTACTTC. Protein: CAGQGIFQETQYF.

This chain's CDR3 is CASSRDINEKLFF. The CDR3, as DNA: TGTGCCAGCTCGAGGGACATCAATGAAAAACTGTTTTTT. The chain recombines TRBV6-5 with TRBJ1-4; D is possibly TRBD1 (6 bases). Between the trimmed V and J ends, which lost 8 bases and 5 bases, there was a span of 12 bases. Germline CDR1 is MNHEY and CDR2 is SVGAGI. The CDR3 consists of 13 residues.

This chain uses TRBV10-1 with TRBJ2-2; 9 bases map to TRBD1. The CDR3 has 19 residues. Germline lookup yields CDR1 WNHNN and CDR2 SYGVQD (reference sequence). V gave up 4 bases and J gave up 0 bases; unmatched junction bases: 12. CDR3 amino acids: CASSALPGQGETNTGELFF. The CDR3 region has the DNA TGCGCCAGCAGTGCCTTACCGGGACAGGGTGAAACGAACACCGGGGAGCTGTTTTTT.

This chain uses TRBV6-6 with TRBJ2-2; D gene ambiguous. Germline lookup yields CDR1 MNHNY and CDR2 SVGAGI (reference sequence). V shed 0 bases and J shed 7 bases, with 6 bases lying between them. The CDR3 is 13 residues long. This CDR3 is CASSYSGDGELFF. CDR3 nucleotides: TGTGCCAGCAGTTACTCAGGAGACGGGGAGCTGTTTTTT.

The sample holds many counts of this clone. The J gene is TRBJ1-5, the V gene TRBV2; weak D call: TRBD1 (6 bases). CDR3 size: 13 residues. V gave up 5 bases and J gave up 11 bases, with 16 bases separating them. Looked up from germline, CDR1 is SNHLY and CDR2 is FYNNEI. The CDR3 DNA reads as TGTGCCAGCAGTAAAACAGGGCCGGAGTCCCAGCATTTT. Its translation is CASSKTGPESQHF.

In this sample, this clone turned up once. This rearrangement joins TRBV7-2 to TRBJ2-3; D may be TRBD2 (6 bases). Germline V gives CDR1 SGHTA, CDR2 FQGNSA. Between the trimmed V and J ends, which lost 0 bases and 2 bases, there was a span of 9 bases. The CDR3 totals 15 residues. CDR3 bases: TGTGCCAGCAGCTTAGCGGGGACTTACACAGATACGCAGTATTTT. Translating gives CASSLAGTYTDTQYF.

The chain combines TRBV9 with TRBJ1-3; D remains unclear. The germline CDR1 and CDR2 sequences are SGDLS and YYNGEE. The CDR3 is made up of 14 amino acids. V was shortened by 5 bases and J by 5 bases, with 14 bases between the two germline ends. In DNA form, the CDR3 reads TGTGCCAGCAGTCTTGGCCCTTTGCGAAACACCATATATTTT. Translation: CASSLGPLRNTIYF.

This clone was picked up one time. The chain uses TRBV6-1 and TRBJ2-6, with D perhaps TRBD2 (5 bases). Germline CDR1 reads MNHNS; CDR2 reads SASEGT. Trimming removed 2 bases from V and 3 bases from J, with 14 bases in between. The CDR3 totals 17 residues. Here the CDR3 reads CASSEPLVGDGANVLTF. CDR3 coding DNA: TGTGCCAGCAGTGAACCTCTCGTCGGGGATGGGGCCAACGTCCTGACTTTC.

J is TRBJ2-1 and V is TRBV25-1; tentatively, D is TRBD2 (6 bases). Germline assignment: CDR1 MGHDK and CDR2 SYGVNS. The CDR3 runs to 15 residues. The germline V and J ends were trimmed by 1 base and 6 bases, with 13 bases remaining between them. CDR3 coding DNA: TGTGCCAGCAGTGAATGGAGTAGCGGAACCAATGAGCAGTTCTTC. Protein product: CASSEWSSGTNEQFF.

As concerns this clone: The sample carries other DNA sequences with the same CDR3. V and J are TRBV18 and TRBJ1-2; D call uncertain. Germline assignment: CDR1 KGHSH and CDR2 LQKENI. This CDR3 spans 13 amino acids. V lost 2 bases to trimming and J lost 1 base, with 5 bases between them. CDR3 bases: TGTGCCAGCTCACCAGCGGATAACTATGGCTACACCTTC. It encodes CASSPADNYGYTF.

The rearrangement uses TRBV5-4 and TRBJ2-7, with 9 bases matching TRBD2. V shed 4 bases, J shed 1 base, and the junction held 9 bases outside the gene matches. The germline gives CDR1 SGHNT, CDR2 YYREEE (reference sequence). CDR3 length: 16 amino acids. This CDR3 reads CASSRAGAGGSYEQYF. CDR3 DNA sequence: TGTGCCAGCAGCAGGGCGGGAGCGGGGGGATCCTACGAGCAGTACTTC.

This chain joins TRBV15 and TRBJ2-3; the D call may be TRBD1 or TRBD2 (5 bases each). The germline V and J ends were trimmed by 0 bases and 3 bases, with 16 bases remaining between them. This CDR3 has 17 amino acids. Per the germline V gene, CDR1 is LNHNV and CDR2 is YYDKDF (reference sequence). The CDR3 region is CATSRDRGGWGTDTQYF. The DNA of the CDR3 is TGTGCCACCAGCAGAGATCGTGGGGGTTGGGGTACAGATACGCAGTATTTT.

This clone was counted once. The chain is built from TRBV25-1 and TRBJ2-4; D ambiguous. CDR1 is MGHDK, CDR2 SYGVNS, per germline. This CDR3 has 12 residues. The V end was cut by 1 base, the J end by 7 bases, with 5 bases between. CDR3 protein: CASSESPNIQYF. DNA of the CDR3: TGTGCCAGCAGTGAATCCCCGAACATTCAGTACTTC.

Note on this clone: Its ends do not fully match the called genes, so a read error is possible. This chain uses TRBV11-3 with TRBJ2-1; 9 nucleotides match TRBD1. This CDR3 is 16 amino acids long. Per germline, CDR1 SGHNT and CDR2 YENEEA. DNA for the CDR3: TGTGCCACCAGCCGTAACGCGGGACAGGGCGACAATGAGCAGTTCTTC. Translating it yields CATSRNAGQGDNEQFF.

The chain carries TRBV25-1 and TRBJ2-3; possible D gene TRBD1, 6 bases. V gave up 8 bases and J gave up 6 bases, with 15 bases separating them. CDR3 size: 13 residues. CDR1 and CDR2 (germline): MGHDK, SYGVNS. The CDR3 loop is CASLRGSGDTQYF. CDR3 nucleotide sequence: TGTGCCAGCCTCAGGGGTTCTGGGGATACGCAGTATTTT.

CDR3 nucleotides: TGCGCCAGCAGCCAAGTTCCGGGCTGGGGCAATCAGCCCCAGCATTTT. Translated: CASSQVPGWGNQPQHF. The rearrangement links TRBV4-1 to TRBJ1-5; D is unresolved. This CDR3 comprises 16 residues. Trimming left V 1 base short and J 2 bases short, with 12 bases between. CDR1 MGHRA and CDR2 YSYEKL come from the germline V gene.

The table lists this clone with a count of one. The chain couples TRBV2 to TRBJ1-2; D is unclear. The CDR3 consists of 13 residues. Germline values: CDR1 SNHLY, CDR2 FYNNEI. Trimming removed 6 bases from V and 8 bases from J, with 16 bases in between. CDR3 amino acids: CASRKEGFGGYTF. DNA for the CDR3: TGTGCCAGCAGAAAAGAAGGGTTTGGGGGCTACACCTTC.